This T cell receptor beta chain appears in the sequencing data of a study of technical replicates of blood from a few donors. Here immunoSEQ multiplex PCR was the method, and the copy in TCRdb shows in-frame clones only, minus some. The profile shows around 100,000 clones, roughly 95% of them singletons. Germline V gene lookup returns CDR1 MDHEN and CDR2 SYDVKM. V shed 7 bases, J shed 4 bases, and the junction held 15 bases outside the gene matches. The CDR3 is 16 amino acids. The V call is TRBV28, the J call TRBJ2-7; the match to TRBD2 covers 8 bases. This receptor was identified in a human donor in good health. Source material: T cells isolated from PBMCs. The DNA of the CDR3 is TGTGCCAGCACCCCCCAGGGGCCAGCGGGAGTATACGAGCAGTACTTC. It codes for CASTPQGPAGVYEQYF.